These 24 T cell receptor beta chains share one sample of origin, sequenced in a study of technical replicates of blood from a handful of donors. Sequencing was performed with immunoSEQ multiplex PCR; in TCRdb, only in-frame clones are kept and a portion is missing. The sample includes about 70,000 clones, approximately 96% of them seen just once. Material for sequencing was T cells isolated from PBMCs. The receptors derive from a human donor in good health.

The chain links TRBV18 to TRBJ1-1; TRBD1 matches 12 bases. The CDR3 is 14 amino acids. Per germline, CDR1 KGHSH and CDR2 LQKENI. V was clipped by 4 bases and J by 6 bases; unmatched bases: 3. The CDR3 protein is CASSLGTGGSEAFF. CDR3 in DNA: TGTGCCAGCTCACTTGGGACAGGGGGCTCTGAAGCTTTCTTT.

This chain links TRBV5-1 with TRBJ1-5; D unresolved. Germline-derived CDR1 and CDR2 are SGHRS and YFSETQ. The length of the CDR3 is 13 residues. V lost 4 bases to trimming and J lost 8 bases, with 13 bases between them. As DNA, the CDR3 is TGCGCCAGCAGCCCATGGACGGGAGAGCCCCAGCATTTT. Residues: CASSPWTGEPQHF.

The V and J genes are TRBV19 and TRBJ2-3, with D tentatively TRBD2 (5 bases). Germline CDR1 reads LNHDA; CDR2 reads SQIVND (reference sequence). The CDR3 is 13 amino acids. Trimming left V 1 base short and J 3 bases short, with 5 bases between. The CDR3 protein is CASSIGRTDTQYF. DNA for the CDR3: TGTGCCAGTAGTATAGGGAGGACAGATACGCAGTATTTT.

V gene TRBV7-8 combines with J gene TRBJ1-1, with 7 bases fitting TRBD1. Germline trimming cut 5 bases from V and 2 bases from J; bases unmatched to any gene: 8. This CDR3 has 15 amino acids. Looked up from germline, CDR1 is SGHVS and CDR2 is FQNEAQ. The CDR3 coding sequence is TGTGCCAGCAGCCCGCCGACAGGGACCAACACTGAAGCTTTCTTT. It translates to CASSPPTGTNTEAFF.

This rearrangement joins TRBV2 to TRBJ1-1; unclear D gene. Germline lookup yields CDR1 SNHLY and CDR2 FYNNEI. CDR3 length: 13 residues. With 6 bases removed from V and 0 bases from J, the gap between germline ends came to 8 bases. CDR3 DNA: TGTGCCAGCAGCTTACAAGTGAACACTGAAGCTTTCTTT. It translates to CASSLQVNTEAFF. The entire variable domain, with the rest obtained from reference TRBV2 and TRBJ1-1, is as follows: EPEVTQTPSHQVTQMGQEVILRCVPISNHLYFYWYRQILGQKVEFLVSFYNNEISEKSEIFDDQFSVERPDGSNFTLKIRSTKLEDSAMYFCASSLQVNTEAFFGQGTRLTVV.

The chain couples TRBV10-2 to TRBJ1-2; 8 bases are a match to TRBD1. Trimming at V came to 6 bases and at J to 6 bases, leaving 6 bases not matched to a gene. The V gene's germline CDR1 is WSHSY and CDR2 SAAADI. This CDR3 region has 13 residues. The CDR3 region has the DNA TGCGCCAGCAGCCCGGGACAGGAGAATGGCTACACCTTC. Its translation is CASSPGQENGYTF.

A word on this clone: An end of the junction does not agree with germline; a read error may underlie this. This chain joins TRBV7-7 and TRBJ2-5; TRBD1 is a possible D gene (6 bases). This CDR3 is 15 amino acids long. Germline V CDR1 and CDR2: SSHAT, FNYEAQ (reference sequence). CDR3 residues: CASSLIKGQWETQYF. In DNA, the CDR3 is TGTGCTAGCAGCTTAATTAAAGGACAGTGGGAGACCCAGTACTTC. The full variable domain, in which reference TRBV7-7 and TRBJ2-5 provide the parts outside the CDR3, is GAGVSQSPRYKVTKRGQDVTLRCDPISSHATLYWYQQALGQGPEFLTYFNYEAQPDKSGLPSDRFSAERPEGSISTLTIQRTEQRDSAMYRCASSLIKGQWETQYFGPGTRLLVL.

J is TRBJ1-5 and V is TRBV9, with D unresolved. This CDR3 contains 16 residues. Trimming removed 3 bases from V and 3 bases from J, with 16 bases in between. Germline CDR1 reads SGDLS; CDR2 reads YYNGEE. The CDR3 bases are TGTGCCAGCAGCGGCAACCAAGACACTCCCAATCAGCCCCAGCATTTT. Translating gives CASSGNQDTPNQPQHF.

CDR3 region: CASSSQQGSNTEAFF. CDR3 DNA: TGTGCCAGCAGCTCGCAACAGGGATCGAACACTGAAGCTTTCTTT. The J gene is TRBJ1-1, the V gene TRBV7-6, with D possibly matching TRBD1 (6 bases). The CDR3 has 15 amino acids. Trimming removed 4 bases from V and 1 base from J, with 13 bases in between. Germline assignment: CDR1 SGHVS and CDR2 FNYEAQ.

This sequence joins TRBV15 and TRBJ1-4; 8 bases are shared with TRBD1. Germline V gene sequence: CDR1 LNHNV, CDR2 YYDKDF (reference sequence). V was clipped by 4 bases and J by 6 bases; unmatched bases: 7. The length of the CDR3 is 15 residues. The CDR3 is CATSISSGGDEKLFF. CDR3 sequence (DNA): TGTGCCACCAGCATATCCTCAGGGGGCGATGAAAAACTGTTTTTT.

The chain is built from TRBV7-9 and TRBJ1-2; D gene unclear. The CDR3 extends over 12 amino acids. V was shortened by 0 bases and J by 12 bases, with 11 bases between the two germline ends. Germline CDR1 is SEHNR and CDR2 is FQNEAQ (reference sequence). The CDR3, as DNA: TGTGCCAGCAGCTTAGCAGGGAGAGTAGACACCTTC. It specifies CASSLAGRVDTF.

This rearrangement joins TRBV5-1 to TRBJ2-5; TRBD2 matches at 8 bases. This CDR3 is 14 amino acids long. The V gene's germline CDR1 is SGHRS and CDR2 YFSETQ. V lost 1 base to trimming and J lost 1 base; unmatched junction nucleotides: 0. CDR3 bases: TGCGCCAGCAGCTTGACTAGCGGCCAAGAGACCCAGTACTTC. Its protein product is CASSLTSGQETQYF.

The rearrangement joins TRBV6-6 to TRBJ2-1; 8 nucleotides line up with TRBD1. The J segment lost 4 bases and the V segment lost 2 bases, leaving 7 bases of the junction unmatched. Germline V CDR1 and CDR2: MNHNY, SVGAGI (reference sequence). The CDR3 totals 16 residues. CDR3 in amino acids: CASSYTETGEYNEQFF. In DNA, the CDR3 is TGTGCCAGCAGTTACACCGAGACAGGGGAATACAATGAGCAGTTCTTC.

V is TRBV18 and J is TRBJ1-5, with TRBD1 matching over 9 bases. The CDR3 contains 16 residues. With V trimmed by 0 bases and J by 6 bases, 6 bases remained unmatched. The germline CDR1 and CDR2 sequences are KGHSH and LQKENI. As DNA, the CDR3 is TGTGCCAGCTCACCACCGGGGACAGGGATGGGTCAGCCCCAGCATTTT. This sequence encodes CASSPPGTGMGQPQHF.

V gene TRBV28 combines with J gene TRBJ1-2; D unclear. Trimming removed 5 bases at V and 8 bases at J, with 18 bases between. Per germline, CDR1 MDHEN and CDR2 SYDVKM. CDR3 length: 14 residues. Here the CDR3 DNA reads TGTGCCAGCAGTGACCCCAATTCTTGGAGGGGCTACACCTTC. Translated, it gives CASSDPNSWRGYTF.

The chain uses TRBV11-2 and TRBJ2-7, with D unclear. CDR1 and CDR2 (germline): SGHAT, FQNNGV. The CDR3 totals 11 residues. Between the trimmed V and J ends, which lost 5 bases and 3 bases, there was a span of 5 bases. DNA for the CDR3: TGTGCCAGCAGCCTCCTCTACGAGCAGTACTTC. Its protein product is CASSLLYEQYF.

The chain uses TRBV5-8 and TRBJ1-4; perhaps TRBD1 as D (5 bases). The V gene lost 5 bases and the J gene lost 6 bases, with 17 bases spanning the gap. This CDR3 is built from 15 residues. Germline V gene sequence: CDR1 SGHTS, CDR2 YDEGEE. The CDR3 loop reads CASRENGGSDEKLFF. The CDR3 bases are TGTGCCAGCAGAGAAAACGGGGGGAGTGATGAAAAACTGTTTTTT.

The J gene is TRBJ1-1, the V gene TRBV5-1; 8 nucleotides align to TRBD1. Germline assignment: CDR1 SGHRS and CDR2 YFSETQ. The CDR3 sequence is 16 residues long. After removal of 2 bases from V and 3 bases from J, the junction contained 9 bases not matched to a gene. The CDR3 DNA sequence: TGCGCCAGCAGCTTTTCGGTGGACAGGGTCGACACTGAAGCTTTCTTT. It specifies CASSFSVDRVDTEAFF.

CDR3 sequence reads: CASSVRDTQYF. CDR3 nucleotides: TGTGCCAGCAGCGTCCGAGATACGCAGTATTTT. This chain links TRBV14 with TRBJ2-3; no reliable D call. With 5 bases removed from V and 5 bases from J, the gap between germline ends came to 5 bases. Germline lookup yields CDR1 SGHDN and CDR2 FVKESK. The CDR3 length is 11 residues.

In nucleotides, the CDR3 is TGTGCCAGCAGCCAAGATTCCCCGTCTAGCTCCTATAATTCACCCCTCCACTTT. This gives the protein CASSQDSPSSSYNSPLHF. This sequence joins TRBV4-2 and TRBJ1-6; no firm D call. The CDR3 is made up of 18 amino acids. The V end lost 0 bases, the J end lost 0 bases, and 12 bases lay between the germline ends. Germline assignment: CDR1 LGHNA and CDR2 YNFKEQ.

V usage is TRBV7-9 and J usage is TRBJ2-6; a possible D gene is TRBD1 (7 bases). Per the germline V gene, CDR1 is SEHNR and CDR2 is FQNEAQ (reference sequence). The CDR3 has 16 amino acids. V shed 7 bases and J shed 0 bases, with 13 bases lying between them. Here the CDR3 reads CASTRGVASGANVLTF. The CDR3 DNA sequence: TGTGCCAGCACCAGGGGGGTTGCCTCTGGGGCCAACGTCCTGACTTTC.

The chain has TRBV4-1 and TRBJ2-2, with D maybe TRBD2 (6 bases). Trimming removed 3 bases at V and 3 bases at J, with 20 bases between. CDR3 length: 18 residues. Germline CDR1 and CDR2: MGHRA and YSYEKL. Here the CDR3 reads CASSQGIGGRFHTGELFF. CDR3 bases: TGCGCCAGCAGCCAGGGAATTGGAGGGAGGTTCCACACCGGGGAGCTGTTTTTT.

The V call is TRBV28, the J call TRBJ2-5, with TRBD1 matching 10 bases. CDR1 is MDHEN, CDR2 SYDVKM, per germline. The CDR3 contains 15 residues. V lost 5 bases and J lost 3; bases outside the gene matches: 6. CDR3 amino acids: CASSARDRGKETQYF. For the CDR3, the DNA is TGTGCCAGCAGTGCCCGGGACAGGGGAAAAGAGACCCAGTACTTC.

A single count supports this clone. The rearrangement links TRBV28 to TRBJ2-7; D could derive from TRBD1 or TRBD2 (9 bases each). In germline, CDR1 is MDHEN, CDR2 SYDVKM. V lost 6 bases and J 6 bases, leaving 39 bases between the germline ends. The CDR3 length is 21 residues. CDR3 sequence (DNA): TGTGCCAGCAGCCCAGGGGGATACACAGGGGGCGCGGCGGGAGGGCTCAGCGAGCAGTACTTC. Translation gives CASSPGGYTGGAAGGLSEQYF. The entire variable domain, with the rest obtained from reference TRBV28 and TRBJ2-7, is as follows: DVKVTQSSRYLVKRTGEKVFLECVQDMDHENMFWYRQDPGLGLRLIYFSYDVKMKEKGDIPEGYSVSREKKERFSLILESASTNQTSMYLCASSPGGYTGGAAGGLSEQYFGPGTRLTVT.